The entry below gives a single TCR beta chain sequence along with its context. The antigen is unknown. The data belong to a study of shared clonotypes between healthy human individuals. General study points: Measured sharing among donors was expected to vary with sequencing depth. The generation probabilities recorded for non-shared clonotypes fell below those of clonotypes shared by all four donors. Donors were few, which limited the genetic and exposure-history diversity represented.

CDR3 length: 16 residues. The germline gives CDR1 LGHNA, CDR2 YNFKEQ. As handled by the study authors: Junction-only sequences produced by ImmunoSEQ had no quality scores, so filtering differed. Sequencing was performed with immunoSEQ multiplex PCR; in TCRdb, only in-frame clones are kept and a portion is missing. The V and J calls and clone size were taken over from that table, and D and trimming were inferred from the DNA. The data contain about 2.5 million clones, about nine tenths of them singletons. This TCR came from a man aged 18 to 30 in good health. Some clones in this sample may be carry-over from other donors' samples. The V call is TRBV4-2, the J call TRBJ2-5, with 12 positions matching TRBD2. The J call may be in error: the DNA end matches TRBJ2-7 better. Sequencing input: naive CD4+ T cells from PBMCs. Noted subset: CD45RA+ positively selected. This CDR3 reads CASSHVLLAGGVEQYF. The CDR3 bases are TGTGCCAGCAGCCACGTCCTGCTAGCGGGAGGGGTCGAGCAGTACTTC.